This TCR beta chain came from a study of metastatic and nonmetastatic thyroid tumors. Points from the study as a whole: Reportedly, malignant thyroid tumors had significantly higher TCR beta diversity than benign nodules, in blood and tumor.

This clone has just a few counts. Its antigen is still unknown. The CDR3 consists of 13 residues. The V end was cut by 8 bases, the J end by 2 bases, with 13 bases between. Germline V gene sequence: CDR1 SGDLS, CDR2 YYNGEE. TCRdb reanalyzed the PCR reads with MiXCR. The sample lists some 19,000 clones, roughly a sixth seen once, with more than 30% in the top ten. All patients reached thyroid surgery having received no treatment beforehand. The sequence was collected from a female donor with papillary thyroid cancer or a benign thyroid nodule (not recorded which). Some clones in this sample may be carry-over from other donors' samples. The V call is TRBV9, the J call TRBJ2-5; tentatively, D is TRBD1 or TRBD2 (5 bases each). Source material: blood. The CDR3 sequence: CASARDQQETQYF. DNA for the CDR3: TGTGCCAGTGCCAGGGACCAGCAAGAGACCCAGTACTTC.